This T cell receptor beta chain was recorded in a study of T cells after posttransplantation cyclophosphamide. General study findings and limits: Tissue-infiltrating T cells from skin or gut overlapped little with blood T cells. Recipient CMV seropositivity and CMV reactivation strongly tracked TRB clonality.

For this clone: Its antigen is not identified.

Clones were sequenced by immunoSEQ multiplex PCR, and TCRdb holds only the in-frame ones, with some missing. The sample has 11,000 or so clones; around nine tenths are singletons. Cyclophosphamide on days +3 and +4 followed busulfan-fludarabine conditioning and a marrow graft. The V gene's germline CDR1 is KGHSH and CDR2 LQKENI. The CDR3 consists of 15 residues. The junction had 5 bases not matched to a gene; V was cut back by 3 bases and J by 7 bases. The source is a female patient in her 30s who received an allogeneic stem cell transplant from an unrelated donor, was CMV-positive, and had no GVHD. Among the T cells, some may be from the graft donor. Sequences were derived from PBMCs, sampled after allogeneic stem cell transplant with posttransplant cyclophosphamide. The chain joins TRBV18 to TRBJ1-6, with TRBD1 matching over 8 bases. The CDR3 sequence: CASSPLDRGNSPLHF. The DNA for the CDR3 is TGTGCCAGCTCACCCCTAGACAGGGGAAATTCACCCCTCCACTTT.